A selection of T cell receptor beta chains follows, all from one sample in a study of graft-versus-host responses after intestinal transplantation. Method: immunoSEQ multiplex PCR; TCRdb's copy keeps in-frame clones and lacks some. This sample has around 97,000 clones, with over 85% found just once. Their antigens are not known. Sequencing was performed on unstimulated CD8+ T cells sorted from spleen or lymph node cells, taken before intestinal transplant. These receptors were taken from a human donor who received an intestinal transplant. CDR3s include the opening cysteine and the closing phenylalanine or tryptophan.

j_call v_call cdr3_aa
TRBJ2-1 TRBV19 CASSMSQGVNEQFF
TRBJ1-2 TRBV9 CASSSRTGGNYGYTF
TRBJ2-7 TRBV2 CASTVEGIYEQYF
TRBJ1-5 TRBV19 CASSFAFDGNQPQHF
TRBJ1-2 TRBV10-2 CASSESPDYGYTF
TRBJ2-3 TRBV6-5 CASSAAGTQYF
TRBJ1-6 TRBV30 CAWSVFAQEFDSPLHF
TRBJ2-1 TRBV5-1 CASSLAGNEQFF
TRBJ1-1 TRBV5-1 CASSQGDTEAFF
TRBJ2-1 TRBV5-1 CASSLVGEEQFF
TRBJ2-1 TRBV18 CASSASGAVFEQFF
TRBJ2-7 TRBV11-1 CASSLGPRGLSDEQYF
TRBJ2-3 TRBV19 CASSTFGQDTDTQYF
TRBJ1-3 TRBV4-1 CASSLGGSSGNTIYF
TRBJ2-4 TRBV7-9 CASSPPLGLAKNIQYF
TRBJ2-3 TRBV27 CASSLSGLAAPDTQYF
TRBJ2-5 TRBV9 CASSAGGGGPQETQYF
TRBJ2-3 TRBV6-1 CASKVRGGTDTQYF
TRBJ2-7 TRBV7-9 CASSLDSWEQYF
TRBJ2-7 TRBV7-9 CASSPGPVSYEQYF
TRBJ1-5 TRBV15 CAIGSTGHQPQHF
TRBJ2-7 TRBV5-1 CASSLFSPEGDEQYF
TRBJ1-2 TRBV27 CASSLFSGTGGYTF
TRBJ1-1 TRBV18 CASSDQGENTEAFF
TRBJ1-1 TRBV2 CASSFGENLNTEAFF
TRBJ1-3 TRBV25-1 CASSLGSGNTIYF
TRBJ1-2 TRBV20-1 CSARREYGYTF
TRBJ2-2 TRBV5-4 CASSNDLVGELFF
TRBJ1-1 TRBV19 CASSILNTEAFF
TRBJ1-1 TRBV9 CASSPWGGTEAFF
TRBJ2-2 TRBV29-1 CSVVSQDSLTTGELFF
TRBJ1-2 TRBV4-1 CASSQVWGQDGYTF
TRBJ1-1 TRBV5-1 CASSPRGIGTEAFF
TRBJ2-7 TRBV6-5 CASSAEDEGSEQYF
TRBJ2-5 TRBV4-2 CASSHLYRRLAGQETQYF
TRBJ1-1 TRBV5-6 CASSSPRIDRNTEAFF
TRBJ2-1 TRBV7-9 CASSLVVAGARNEQFF
TRBJ1-5 TRBV28 CASSFLGAGQPQHF
TRBJ1-3 TRBV7-2 CASSLPGNTIYF
TRBJ2-3 TRBV11-2 CASSLGRGHTQYF
TRBJ2-3 TRBV5-1 CASSLGAFRDYQNTDTQYF
TRBJ2-1 TRBV19 CASGTGLTYNEQFF
TRBJ2-4 TRBV30 CASTGAKNIQYF
TRBJ1-3 TRBV10-1 CASSGHSGNTIYF
TRBJ2-1 TRBV27 CASRHGLAGALLYNEQFF
TRBJ1-6 TRBV6-6 CASSYSPGANSPLHF
TRBJ2-7 TRBV7-2 CASSSPRDSYYEQYF
TRBJ2-5 TRBV6-5 CASSQTSGGRETQYF
TRBJ2-3 TRBV4-1 CASSRGRGLDTDTQYF
TRBJ1-5 TRBV7-7 CASSQGTGQPQHF
TRBJ2-1 TRBV27 CASSLNRNNEQFF
TRBJ2-1 TRBV19 CASSPTGNEQFF